The 8 T cell receptor beta chains below all came from one sample that was sequenced in a study of TIL therapy for anti-PD-1-resistant metastatic lung cancer. The immunoSEQ assay was v3. Here immunoSEQ multiplex PCR was the method, and the copy in TCRdb shows in-frame clones only, minus some. The repertoire has about 47,000 clones, around 85% of them found once; the top ten carry 4.5% to 6%. Time point given: pre-treatment sample, taken before nivolumab and TIL therapy. The sequencing here drew on blood, taken at baseline. Every receptor here comes from a person aged 25-85 years with non-small cell lung cancer.

The chain links TRBV27 to TRBJ2-6, with no clear D. V lost 3 bases and J 2 bases, leaving 14 bases between the germline ends. Germline V gene sequence: CDR1 MNHEY, CDR2 SMNVEV (reference sequence). This CDR3 contains 17 residues. The DNA of the CDR3 is TGTGCCAGCAGTTTCGGGCGGCTATCTGCTGGGGCCAACGTCCTGACTTTC. It codes for CASSFGRLSAGANVLTF.

The chain employs TRBV4-3 and TRBJ1-1; a possible D gene is TRBD1 (5 bases). CDR3 length: 14 amino acids. Trimming took off 2 bases at V and 5 bases at J, with 12 bases between the two ends. Germline lookup yields CDR1 LGHNA and CDR2 YSLEER. CDR3 in DNA: TGCGCCAGCAGCCAAAAAGGGAGGGGTACTGAAGCTTTCTTT. Translation: CASSQKGRGTEAFF.

This sequence joins TRBV7-8 and TRBJ2-3; unclear D gene. Trimming stripped 5 bases from V and 6 bases from J, with 15 bases between. The germline V gene encodes CDR1 SGHVS and CDR2 FQNEAQ. CDR3 size: 14 residues. Written as DNA, the CDR3 is TGTGCCAGCAGCCCGACGTTTAGCCTGGATACGCAGTATTTT. It is translated as CASSPTFSLDTQYF.

V usage is TRBV10-1 and J usage is TRBJ2-6, with a possible D match to TRBD2 (6 bases). This CDR3 is built from 16 residues. Per germline, CDR1 WNHNN and CDR2 SYGVQD (reference sequence). Trimming pared 4 bases from V and 4 bases from J, leaving 14 bases between. The CDR3 protein is CASSVGGATGANVLTF. CDR3 DNA sequence: TGCGCCAGCAGTGTTGGAGGGGCTACGGGGGCCAACGTCCTGACTTTC.

The genes are TRBV10-1 and TRBJ2-2; D tentatively reads TRBD1 or TRBD2 (5 bases each). The ends were cut back, 5 bases at V and 0 bases at J, with 16 bases in the middle. Germline-derived CDR1 and CDR2 are WNHNN and SYGVQD (reference sequence). This CDR3 has 17 residues. CDR3 nucleotides: TGCGCCAGCAGTACACAACCAAGAGGGGCGAACACCGGGGAGCTGTTTTTT. It translates to CASSTQPRGANTGELFF.

The chain combines TRBV11-3 with TRBJ2-2; D remains unclear. V was clipped by 1 base and J by 4 bases, with 4 bases between them. The length of the CDR3 is 13 residues. CDR1 and CDR2 (germline): SGHNT, YENEEA. In DNA form, the CDR3 reads TGTGCCAGCAGCTTAGGGTCCACCGGGGAGCTGTTTTTT. Its protein product is CASSLGSTGELFF.

The chain uses TRBV7-2 and TRBJ2-2; D is unclear. Germline V gene sequence: CDR1 SGHTA, CDR2 FQGNSA. Trimming cost V 5 bases and J 5 bases, with 6 bases left between them. The CDR3 sequence is 12 residues long. The CDR3 region is CASSPPTGELFF. The CDR3 DNA is TGTGCCAGCAGCCCCCCAACCGGGGAGCTGTTTTTT.

This clone occurred once. V gene TRBV28 combines with J gene TRBJ2-7; 10 nucleotides match TRBD1. Trimming removed 3 bases from V and 0 bases from J; junction bases left unmatched: 5. CDR3 length equals 16 residues. CDR1 and CDR2 (germline): MDHEN, SYDVKM. CDR3 protein: CASSLGGQGSSYEQYF. The CDR3 DNA is TGTGCCAGCAGTTTGGGGGGACAGGGGAGCTCCTACGAGCAGTACTTC.